A selection of T cell receptor beta chains follows, all from one sample in a study of OX40 agonist ivuxolimab in advanced cancers. Assay: immunoSEQ multiplex PCR; the TCRdb copy retains only in-frame clones and omits some. This table has about 48,000 clones, approximately 88% appearing once. The specimen was CD4+ or CD8+ T cells sorted from blood, collected in a trial of the OX40 agonist ivuxolimab. Receptors were obtained from an adult with an advanced solid tumor such as melanoma, head and neck, liver or kidney cancer. Each CDR3 is given with its conserved first and last residue. The order of the fields is CDR3 protein, D gene, V gene, J gene. The D gene is left open where the match is weak.

CDR3aa: CASRPVYRAGYQPQHF; d_gene: .; v_gene: TRBV5-1; j_gene: TRBJ1-5
CDR3aa: CASSLGTGRQFSGANVLTF; d_gene: .; v_gene: TRBV7-2; j_gene: TRBJ2-6
CDR3aa: CASSSTPQENIQYF; d_gene: .; v_gene: TRBV7-3; j_gene: TRBJ2-4
CDR3aa: CASSLGIEAFF; d_gene: .; v_gene: TRBV5-1; j_gene: TRBJ1-1
CDR3aa: CAKLVAREGLRGTGELFF; d_gene: TRBD2; v_gene: TRBV10-1; j_gene: TRBJ2-2
CDR3aa: CAWSPWTRNQPQHF; d_gene: .; v_gene: TRBV30; j_gene: TRBJ1-5
CDR3aa: CASSQEDRTNSPLHF; d_gene: TRBD1; v_gene: TRBV4-3; j_gene: TRBJ1-6
CDR3aa: CASSPKEQPFNYGYTF; d_gene: .; v_gene: TRBV19; j_gene: TRBJ1-2
CDR3aa: CASSESWDIRGYTF; d_gene: .; v_gene: TRBV2; j_gene: TRBJ1-2
CDR3aa: CSAEGEGGSYEQYF; d_gene: .; v_gene: TRBV29-1; j_gene: TRBJ2-7
CDR3aa: CASSLGTGRTYEQYF; d_gene: .; v_gene: TRBV7-2; j_gene: TRBJ2-7
CDR3aa: CASSVDLMNEQFF; d_gene: .; v_gene: TRBV9; j_gene: TRBJ2-1
CDR3aa: CASGQEPYEQYF; d_gene: TRBD1; v_gene: TRBV2; j_gene: TRBJ2-7
CDR3aa: CASSFFSGRSNSPLHF; d_gene: .; v_gene: TRBV5-6; j_gene: TRBJ1-6
CDR3aa: CASSMDPGMNTEAFF; d_gene: .; v_gene: TRBV19; j_gene: TRBJ1-1
CDR3aa: CASSLGNEQFF; d_gene: .; v_gene: TRBV7-9; j_gene: TRBJ2-1
CDR3aa: CASSAGPYEQYF; d_gene: .; v_gene: TRBV14; j_gene: TRBJ2-7
CDR3aa: CASSSRDRRFTDTQYF; d_gene: TRBD1; v_gene: TRBV2; j_gene: TRBJ2-3
CDR3aa: CASSLASGRYEQYF; d_gene: TRBD2; v_gene: TRBV5-1; j_gene: TRBJ2-7
CDR3aa: CASSLGTQETQYF; d_gene: .; v_gene: TRBV7-7; j_gene: TRBJ2-5
CDR3aa: CASSPLNRAEAFF; d_gene: .; v_gene: TRBV27; j_gene: TRBJ1-1
CDR3aa: CASSRPTSRKFGNEQFF; d_gene: .; v_gene: TRBV7-9; j_gene: TRBJ2-1
CDR3aa: CATSRDLVTGTYTGELFF; d_gene: TRBD1; v_gene: TRBV15; j_gene: TRBJ2-2
CDR3aa: CASSNPGFGYTF; d_gene: .; v_gene: TRBV7-2; j_gene: TRBJ1-2
CDR3aa: CASSFYPPAHHGQYF; d_gene: .; v_gene: TRBV13; j_gene: TRBJ2-7
CDR3aa: CASSAPSTRVGGNVFEQYF; d_gene: .; v_gene: TRBV4-1; j_gene: TRBJ2-7
CDR3aa: CASSQGTYALSQQFF; d_gene: .; v_gene: TRBV4-1; j_gene: TRBJ2-1
CDR3aa: CASSPRTETYEQYF; d_gene: .; v_gene: TRBV19; j_gene: TRBJ2-7
CDR3aa: CASSLTATNEKLFF; d_gene: .; v_gene: TRBV5-1; j_gene: TRBJ1-4
CDR3aa: CASSLAMVAKNIQYF; d_gene: .; v_gene: TRBV7-2; j_gene: TRBJ2-4
CDR3aa: CATRLDTDTQYF; d_gene: .; v_gene: TRBV28; j_gene: TRBJ2-3
CDR3aa: CASSPCRGCEQYF; d_gene: .; v_gene: TRBV6-1; j_gene: TRBJ2-7
CDR3aa: CASSAPGTEGYTF; d_gene: TRBD1; v_gene: TRBV5-6; j_gene: TRBJ1-2
CDR3aa: CASSRGQEYNEQFF; d_gene: TRBD1; v_gene: TRBV5-1; j_gene: TRBJ2-1
CDR3aa: CASSQEQGARNEKLFF; d_gene: TRBD1; v_gene: TRBV4-1; j_gene: TRBJ1-4
CDR3aa: CASSWGQAGLEAFF; d_gene: TRBD1; v_gene: TRBV5-1; j_gene: TRBJ1-1
CDR3aa: CASSYTSVPGETQYF; d_gene: .; v_gene: TRBV6-5; j_gene: TRBJ2-5
CDR3aa: CASSRSGSSYNEQFF; d_gene: TRBD2; v_gene: TRBV6-1; j_gene: TRBJ2-1
CDR3aa: CASSQDRRALQAFF; d_gene: .; v_gene: TRBV4-3; j_gene: TRBJ1-1
CDR3aa: CAWSVGTGDPGNTIYF; d_gene: TRBD1; v_gene: TRBV30; j_gene: TRBJ1-3
CDR3aa: CASSLRRRHGYTF; d_gene: .; v_gene: TRBV14; j_gene: TRBJ1-2
CDR3aa: CASSLLGREAFF; d_gene: .; v_gene: TRBV28; j_gene: TRBJ1-1
CDR3aa: CASSTGTGGRRNEKLFF; d_gene: TRBD1; v_gene: TRBV5-1; j_gene: TRBJ1-4
CDR3aa: CASQRGLSEKLFF; d_gene: TRBD1; v_gene: TRBV19; j_gene: TRBJ1-4
CDR3aa: CASSVGGGSGDTQYF; d_gene: .; v_gene: TRBV9; j_gene: TRBJ2-3